This TCR beta chain was recorded in a study of shared clonotypes between healthy human individuals. The germline V gene has CDR1 SNHLY and CDR2 FYNNEI. This CDR3 is 11 amino acids long. Clones were read by immunoSEQ multiplex PCR, and TCRdb kept only the in-frame ones, dropping some. The repertoire consists of hundreds of thousands of clones, with over 90% occurring once and the leading ten covering nearly 25%. Naive CD8 populations comprised CD45RO-negative cells positively selected for CCR7, excluding terminally differentiated effector memory CD45RA+ cells. The rearrangement uses TRBV2 and TRBJ2-1, with D unclear. This TCR derives from a man younger than 40 in good health. Sequenced sample: naive CD8+ T cells sorted from blood. This CDR3 is CVLQKSNEQFF. Written as DNA, the CDR3 is TGTGTCCTCCAAAAAAGCAATGAGCAGTTCTTC.